The clone carrying this T cell receptor beta chain was observed many times. Its matching antigen is unknown. Regions amplified from RNA transcripts were the TCR beta CDR3 regions. Initially, a first-round RT-PCR of the TCR CDR3 employed the HTBI primer set. TCRdb fed the multiplex PCR reads into MiXCR, producing one record per CDR3 protein. This sample has about 270,000 distinct CDR3 sequences, with around 25% found just once. The sample belongs to a study of T cells in Graves' hyperthyroidism and ophthalmopathy. The diagnoses drew upon clinical symptoms, serum thyroxine and TRAb, thyroid ultrasound and orbital computed tomography. The authors obtained PBMCs from around 11 ml of fresh peripheral blood. Study conclusions and caveats: Peripheral blood also featured most of the thyroid clonotypes expanded above 0.001. Ophthalmopathy could be told apart from stable hyperthyroidism with a 13 V-J model.

The CDR3 is made up of 14 amino acids. V gave up 3 bases and J gave up 3 bases, with 9 bases separating them. Germline CDR1 is MNHNS and CDR2 is SASEGT. The rearrangement uses TRBV6-1 and TRBJ1-5, with D possibly TRBD1 on 5 matching bases. The sequenced sample was blood. The origin of this receptor is a woman aged 40 to 49 with Graves' ophthalmopathy. The CDR3 DNA sequence: TGTGCCAGCAGTGACAGGGATTACAATCAGCCCCAGCATTTT. Translation: CASSDRDYNQPQHF.